These 6 T cell receptor beta chains were sequenced from one sample in a study of radiation and T cells in renal cell carcinoma. TCRdb keeps only in-frame clones here, not all; method: immunoSEQ multiplex PCR. The sample yields some 64,000 clones, 70% to 80% seen once. This sample's time point: blood 4 weeks post-SBRT, at nephrectomy. As for treatment: 15 Gy SBRT to primary tumor, nephrectomy 4 weeks later. The sample in question was blood, obtained from a patient whose treatment included radiotherapy and nephrectomy. These receptors came from a man in his 60s with renal cell carcinoma.

This clone was picked up a small number of times. The rearrangement uses TRBV7-8 and TRBJ2-7; a weak D match, TRBD2 (7 bases). There are 15 residues in the CDR3. Looked up from germline, CDR1 is SGHVS and CDR2 is FQNEAQ. Trimming removed 7 bases at V and 3 bases at J, with 19 bases between. This CDR3 reads CASTLGGARLYEQYF. CDR3 in DNA: TGTGCCAGCACCCTGGGGGGGGCGCGGCTCTACGAGCAGTACTTC.

This chain uses TRBV7-9 with TRBJ1-1; D may be TRBD1 (5 bases). Trimming shortened V by 5 bases and J by 9 bases, and 22 bases separated the two germline ends. The CDR3 has 15 residues. Germline-derived CDR1 and CDR2 are SEHNR and FQNEAQ (reference sequence). CDR3 sequence reads: CASSLSGPLVRKAFF. DNA of the CDR3: TGTGCCAGCAGCCTATCGGGACCCCTGGTGAGAAAAGCTTTCTTT.

The sample holds a few counts of this clone. The chain joins TRBV7-9 to TRBJ1-4; 11 nucleotides align to TRBD1. Germline CDR1 reads SEHNR; CDR2 reads FQNEAQ (reference sequence). The CDR3 loop spans 14 amino acids. After removal of 4 bases from V and 7 bases from J, the junction contained 2 bases not matched to a gene. The CDR3 is CASSSDRGREKLFF. Here the CDR3 DNA reads TGTGCCAGCAGCTCGGACAGGGGGCGTGAAAAACTGTTTTTT. Based on the CDR3 plus reference TRBV7-9 and TRBJ1-4, the full variable domain is DTGVSQNPRHKITKRGQNVTFRCDPISEHNRLYWYRQTLGQGPEFLTYFQNEAQLEKSRLLSDRFSAERPKGSFSTLEIQRTEQGDSAMYLCASSSDRGREKLFFGSGTQLSVL.

The chain links TRBV11-3 to TRBJ2-1; 11 nucleotides match TRBD2. This CDR3 is 18 amino acids long. V was clipped by 5 bases and J by 12 bases; unmatched bases: 21. Germline CDR1 SGHNT, CDR2 YENEEA. The CDR3 spells CASSTLQQFLAGGLRQFF. The CDR3 nucleotides are TGTGCCAGCAGCACCCTCCAACAGTTTCTAGCGGGAGGCCTGAGGCAGTTCTTC.

The chain is built from TRBV19 and TRBJ1-4, with D uncertain. V dropped 5 bases and J dropped 0 bases, with 13 bases sitting between them. The length of the CDR3 is 16 residues. Germline CDR1 reads LNHDA; CDR2 reads SQIVND (reference sequence). The CDR3 sequence: CASSPGEGSTNEKLFF. CDR3 nucleotide sequence: TGTGCCAGTAGTCCCGGAGAGGGATCAACTAATGAAAAACTGTTTTTT.

The sample holds a few counts of this clone. This rearrangement joins TRBV10-3 to TRBJ1-1; maybe TRBD1 (6 bases). V was shortened by 6 bases and J by 1 base, with 21 bases between the two germline ends. CDR1 is ENHRY and CDR2 is SYGVKD in the germline V gene. The CDR3 has 17 residues. CDR3 in DNA: TGTGCCATCAGCGTATTAGGGAGGTTCAGGGGGAACACTGAAGCTTTCTTT. It is translated as CAISVLGRFRGNTEAFF.